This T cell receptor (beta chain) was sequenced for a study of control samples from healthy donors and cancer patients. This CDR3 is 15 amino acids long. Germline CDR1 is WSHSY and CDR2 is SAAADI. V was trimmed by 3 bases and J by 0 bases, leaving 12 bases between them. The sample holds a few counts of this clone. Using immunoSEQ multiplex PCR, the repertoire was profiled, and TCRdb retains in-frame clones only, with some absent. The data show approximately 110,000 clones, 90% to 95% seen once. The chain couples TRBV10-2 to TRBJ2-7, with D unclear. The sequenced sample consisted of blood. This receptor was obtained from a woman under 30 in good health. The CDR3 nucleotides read TGCGCCAGCAGTGAATGGCGGATAAGCTCCTACGAGCAGTACTTC. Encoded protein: CASSEWRISSYEQYF.